This T cell receptor (beta chain) was recovered during a study of shared clonotypes between healthy human individuals. The V and J ends lost 5 bases and 1 base respectively, with 12 bases between them. Germline lookup yields CDR1 SGHTA and CDR2 FQGNSA. The CDR3 is 15 amino acids. Sorted-subset replicate PCR reactions were performed with around 210 ng DNA, corresponding to some 32,000 T cell genomes. Libraries were prepared by immunoSEQ multiplex PCR; TCRdb keeps only in-frame clonotypes and omits some of them. Of around 1,900,000 clones listed, approximately 92% are singletons. Naive CD8 isolation took CD45RO-negative cells positively selected for CCR7 and excluded terminally differentiated effector memory CD45RA+ cells.

The clonotype comes from a man younger than 35 in good health. Some clones in this sample may be carry-over from other donors' samples. Sample: naive CD8+ T cells from PBMCs. This chain connects TRBV7-2 to TRBJ1-3; D call uncertain. The CDR3 nucleotides are TGTGCCAGCAGCCCCCAAGGTGGGTCTGGAAACACCATATATTTT. Amino acids: CASSPQGGSGNTIYF.